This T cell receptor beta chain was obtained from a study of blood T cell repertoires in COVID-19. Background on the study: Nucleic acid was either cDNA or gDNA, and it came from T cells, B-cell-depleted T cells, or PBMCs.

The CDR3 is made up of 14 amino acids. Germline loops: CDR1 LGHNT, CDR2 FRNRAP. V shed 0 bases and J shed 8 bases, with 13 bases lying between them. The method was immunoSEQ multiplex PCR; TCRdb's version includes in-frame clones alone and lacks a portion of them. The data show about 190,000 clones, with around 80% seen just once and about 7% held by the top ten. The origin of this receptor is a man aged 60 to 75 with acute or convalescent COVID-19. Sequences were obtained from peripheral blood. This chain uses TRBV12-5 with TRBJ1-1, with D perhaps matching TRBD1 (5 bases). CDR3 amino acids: CASGLVSRAGEAFF. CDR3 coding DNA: TGTGCTAGTGGTTTGGTATCCCGGGCAGGGGAAGCTTTCTTT.